This T cell receptor (beta chain) was profiled in a study of OX40 agonist ivuxolimab in advanced cancers. V was trimmed by 1 base and J by 1 base, leaving 5 bases between them. The CDR3 loop spans 14 amino acids. The germline CDR1 and CDR2 sequences are SGHNT and YYREEE (reference sequence). TCRdb's copy holds only in-frame clones and misses some; the assay was immunoSEQ multiplex PCR. The table has fewer than 45,000 clones, around 90% seen once. Sequencing was performed on CD4+ or CD8+ T cells sorted from blood, taken in a trial of the OX40 agonist ivuxolimab. The chain employs TRBV5-4 and TRBJ2-2; D uncertain. The TCR comes from an adult with an advanced solid tumor such as melanoma, head and neck, liver or kidney cancer. The CDR3 reads CASSLIGNTGELFF. Here the CDR3 DNA reads TGTGCCAGCAGCTTGATAGGGAACACCGGGGAGCTGTTTTTT.